Sequencing of this TCR beta chain was carried out in a study of cytomegalovirus exposure and HLA in healthy donors. Background on the study: Sequencing of about 179 million T cells in an earlier analysis found roughly 120 million unique TCR beta sequences.

Findings and caveats of the study: In vitro checks showed that a few CMV-associated chains really do target CMV antigens.

PCR amplification relied on 60 Vbeta primers (plus 13 Jbeta primers). Original data processing: A later analysis tallied approximately 78 million unique TCR beta chains, 8.5 million to 11 million of them shared. Generated by immunoSEQ multiplex PCR, the TCRdb table keeps only in-frame clones and is missing some. That table is the source of V, J and clone size, and D and trimming were worked out from the DNA. The sample includes 95,000 to 100,000 clones, around three quarters seen only once; the top ten take 3.5% to 5%. Regarding this clone: Antigen: not known.

V shed 3 bases and J 3 bases; nucleotides not matched to a gene: 8. The CDR3 is 17 residues long. Germline V gene lookup returns CDR1 SGHRS and CDR2 YFSETQ. This TCR was recovered from a man aged 35 to 55 in good health and CMV-seronegative. The sequencing sample was made of PBMCs. This rearrangement joins TRBV5-1 to TRBJ2-2, with TRBD1 matching 10 bases. The CDR3 loop is CASSSRTGGADTGELFF. CDR3 coding DNA: TGCGCCAGCAGCTCAAGGACAGGGGGTGCGGACACCGGGGAGCTGTTTTTT. Full variable domain (rest looked up from reference TRBV5-1 and TRBJ2-2): KAGVTQTPRYLIKTRGQQVTLSCSPISGHRSVSWYQQTPGQGLQFLFEYFSETQRNKGNFPGRFSGRQFSNSRSEMNVSTLELGDSALYLCASSSRTGGADTGELFFGEGSRLTVL.